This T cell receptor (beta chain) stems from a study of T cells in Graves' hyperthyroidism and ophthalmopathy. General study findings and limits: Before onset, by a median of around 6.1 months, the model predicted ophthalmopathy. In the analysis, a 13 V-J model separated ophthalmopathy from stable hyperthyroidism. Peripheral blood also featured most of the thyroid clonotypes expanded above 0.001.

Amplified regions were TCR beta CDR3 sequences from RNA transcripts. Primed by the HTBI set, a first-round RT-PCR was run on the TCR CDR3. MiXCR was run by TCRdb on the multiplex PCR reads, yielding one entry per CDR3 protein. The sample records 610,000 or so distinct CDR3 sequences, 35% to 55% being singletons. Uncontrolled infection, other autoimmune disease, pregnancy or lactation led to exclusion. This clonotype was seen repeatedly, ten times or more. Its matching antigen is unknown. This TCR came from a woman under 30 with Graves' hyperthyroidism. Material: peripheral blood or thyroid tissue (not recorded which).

CDR3 DNA: TGTGCCAGCAGCGACAAAGAGGGTGAAAAACTGTTTTTT. Translated: CASSDKEGEKLFF. V usage is TRBV5-8 and J usage is TRBJ1-4, with D uncertain. The CDR3 is 13 residues long. CDR1 SGHTS and CDR2 YDEGEE come from the germline V gene. With 4 bases removed from V and 7 bases from J, the gap between germline ends came to 11 bases.